This TCR beta chain was sequenced in a study of blood T cell repertoires in COVID-19. Turning to the study itself: From T cells, B-cell-depleted T cells, or PBMCs came the material, which was cDNA or gDNA.

This CDR3 contains 15 residues. J gave up 7 bases and V 2 bases, and 6 bases lay outside the gene matches. CDR1 and CDR2 (germline): SGHDT, YYEEEE. The assay was immunoSEQ multiplex PCR, and TCRdb's table has in-frame clones only and misses some. The table shows 150,000 or so clones, with around 85% occurring only once. The chain recombines TRBV5-6 with TRBJ1-4; 9 nucleotides line up with TRBD1. Sequences were obtained from PBMCs or T cells enriched from blood (not recorded which). This clonotype was obtained from a man between 45 and 60 years old who had recovered from COVID-19. CDR3 nucleotide sequence: TGTGCCAGCAGCTTCAAACAGGGGGCTCTTGAAAAACTGTTTTTT. Amino acid sequence: CASSFKQGALEKLFF.